Shown below are 23 T cell receptor beta chains from a single sample sequenced in a study of cytomegalovirus exposure and HLA in healthy donors. PCR was performed using 60 Vbeta and 13 Jbeta primers. Clones were read by immunoSEQ multiplex PCR, and TCRdb kept only the in-frame ones, dropping some. The data contain fewer than 140,000 clones, 71% of them singletons. Sequenced material: PBMCs. These receptors were collected from a female donor in good health and CMV-seronegative.

V is TRBV2 and J is TRBJ1-1, with TRBD1 matching over 10 bases. CDR1 is SNHLY, CDR2 FYNNEI, per germline. The CDR3 runs to 14 residues. The V and J ends lost 4 bases and 4 bases, in that order; junction bases with no gene match: 3. The CDR3 loop reads CASSVDRGITEAFF. In nucleotides, the CDR3 is TGTGCCAGCAGTGTGGACAGGGGGATCACTGAAGCTTTCTTT.

The chain links TRBV7-8 to TRBJ2-4; 10 bases agree with TRBD1. Germline trimming cut 5 bases from V and 8 bases from J; bases unmatched to any gene: 6. Germline V gene lookup returns CDR1 SGHVS and CDR2 FQNEAQ. This CDR3 contains 14 residues. The CDR3 DNA reads TGTGCCAGCAGCAAAGGACAGGGGGGGCACATTCAGTACTTC. This gives the protein CASSKGQGGHIQYF.

The J gene is TRBJ2-7, the V gene TRBV7-8; D uncertain. CDR1 SGHVS and CDR2 FQNEAQ come from the germline V gene. Between the trimmed V and J ends, which lost 1 base and 0 bases, there was a span of 16 bases. CDR3 length equals 17 residues. CDR3 nucleotides: TGTGCCAGCAGCTTAGGAAGTACGGTAGTTAGCTCCTACGAGCAGTACTTC. It translates to CASSLGSTVVSSYEQYF.

The CDR3 spells CASSAQGAGGVGTDTQYF. The CDR3 DNA reads TGTGCCAGCAGCGCCCAGGGAGCGGGAGGGGTGGGCACAGATACGCAGTATTTT. This chain connects TRBV9 to TRBJ2-3, with 10 bases aligning to TRBD2. Germline V lookup: CDR1 SGDLS, CDR2 YYNGEE. Trimming at V came to 3 bases and at J to 1 base, leaving 11 bases not matched to a gene. The CDR3 extends over 18 amino acids.

This chain uses TRBV7-2 with TRBJ2-5, with TRBD1 as a possible D gene (5 bases). Germline CDR1 reads SGHTA; CDR2 reads FQGNSA. This CDR3 spans 14 amino acids. V was shortened by 2 bases and J by 2 bases, with 9 bases between the two germline ends. The CDR3: CASSLSGWQETQYF. The CDR3 DNA sequence: TGTGCCAGCAGCTTATCAGGGTGGCAAGAGACCCAGTACTTC.

This clone was observed a handful of times. This rearrangement joins TRBV7-9 to TRBJ2-7, with 7 nucleotides matching TRBD1. Per the germline V gene, CDR1 is SEHNR and CDR2 is FQNEAQ (reference sequence). With 1 base clipped from V and 6 bases from J, the junction kept 12 bases outside the gene matches. The CDR3 has 16 amino acids. The CDR3 DNA reads TGTGCCAGCAGCTTAGGGGGCAGGGGGTTCATGGGCGAGCAGTACTTC. Translation: CASSLGGRGFMGEQYF.

The chain recombines TRBV6-1 with TRBJ1-2; a weak D match, TRBD1 (6 bases). The germline gives CDR1 MNHNS, CDR2 SASEGT. Trimming pared 0 bases from V and 5 bases from J, leaving 10 bases between. This CDR3 is built from 14 residues. CDR3 protein: CASSEAGGLYGYTF. CDR3 DNA: TGTGCCAGCAGTGAAGCCGGGGGGCTATATGGCTACACCTTC.

The CDR3 nucleotides read TGCGCCAGCAGAATTAAGCGGGAGGGATCAACCGGGGAGCTGTTTTTT. Translated: CASRIKREGSTGELFF. This chain connects TRBV4-3 to TRBJ2-2; 10 bases line up with TRBD2. CDR3 size: 16 residues. Looked up from germline, CDR1 is LGHNA and CDR2 is YSLEER. Trimming cost V 6 bases and J 5 bases; bases outside gene matches: 9.

This clone has a handful of counts. The V and J genes are TRBV10-2 and TRBJ1-5; perhaps TRBD1 as D (6 bases). CDR3 size: 13 residues. Germline V gene sequence: CDR1 WSHSY, CDR2 SAAADI. The ends were cut back, 5 bases at V and 6 bases at J, with 11 bases in the middle. This CDR3 is CASSTGSSQPQHF. The CDR3 DNA reads TGCGCCAGCAGTACAGGGTCCTCTCAGCCCCAGCATTTT.

The table lists this clone with a few counts. V gene TRBV10-2 combines with J gene TRBJ2-5; 8 nucleotides line up with TRBD2. Germline-derived CDR1 and CDR2 are WSHSY and SAAADI. Germline trimming cut 5 bases from V and 3 bases from J; bases unmatched to any gene: 5. The CDR3 contains 14 residues. DNA for the CDR3: TGCGCCAGCAGTTCCGGGACTAGGAAAGAGACCCAGTACTTC. This encodes CASSSGTRKETQYF.

The V call is TRBV9, the J call TRBJ2-1, with TRBD1 identical over 7 bases. V was clipped by 0 bases and J by 7 bases; unmatched bases: 1. This CDR3 comprises 13 residues. Per the germline V gene, CDR1 is SGDLS and CDR2 is YYNGEE. The CDR3 protein is CASSVEGQNEQFF. For the CDR3, the DNA is TGTGCCAGCAGCGTAGAGGGACAGAATGAGCAGTTCTTC.

The chain links TRBV7-2 to TRBJ2-7; 12 nucleotides line up with TRBD2. This CDR3 has 14 amino acids. J gave up 4 bases and V 5 bases, and 3 bases lay outside the gene matches. Per the germline V gene, CDR1 is SGHTA and CDR2 is FQGNSA. The CDR3 loop reads CASSKTSGGYEQYF. In nucleotides, the CDR3 is TGTGCCAGCAGCAAAACTAGCGGGGGGTACGAGCAGTACTTC.

The rearrangement uses TRBV6-5 and TRBJ1-4, with 12 bases that match TRBD1. The germline CDR1 and CDR2 sequences are MNHEY and SVGAGI. The V gene end was trimmed by 0 bases and the J gene end by 7 bases; junction bases not matched to a gene: 3. CDR3 length equals 16 residues. CDR3 sequence reads: CASSYSGTGGSEKLFF. The CDR3 nucleotides are TGTGCCAGCAGTTACTCCGGGACAGGGGGCAGTGAAAAACTGTTTTTT.

J is TRBJ2-1 and V is TRBV16; 7 bases fit TRBD2. V dropped 7 bases and J dropped 0; count of bases not matched to a gene: 6. CDR3 length equals 15 residues. CDR1 is KGHSY and CDR2 is FQNENV in the germline V gene. In DNA, the CDR3 is TGTGCCAGCATCCCCGGGGGGAGCTCCTACAATGAGCAGTTCTTC. This gives the protein CASIPGGSSYNEQFF.

This sequence joins TRBV9 and TRBJ2-1; 13 bases fit TRBD2. V was pared by 2 bases and J by 6 bases, with 5 bases of the junction left unmatched. In germline, CDR1 is SGDLS, CDR2 YYNGEE. There are 16 residues in the CDR3. DNA for the CDR3: TGTGCCAGCAGCGTGGGGACTAGCGGGATCTCCAATGAGCAGTTCTTC. It encodes CASSVGTSGISNEQFF.

V and J are TRBV10-3 and TRBJ2-6; D call uncertain. From germline, CDR1 is ENHRY and CDR2 SYGVKD. The CDR3 spans 17 residues. V was clipped by 4 bases and J by 3 bases, with 16 bases between them. CDR3 in amino acids: CAISGQVLSLGANVLTF. As DNA, the CDR3 is TGTGCCATCAGTGGGCAGGTACTCTCCCTTGGGGCCAACGTCCTGACTTTC.

The chain recombines TRBV2 with TRBJ2-7; tentative D call: TRBD2 (5 bases). V was pared by 7 bases and J by 4 bases, with 17 bases between. The germline V gene has CDR1 SNHLY and CDR2 FYNNEI. The CDR3 extends over 14 amino acids. CDR3 nucleotides: TGTGCCAGCAAGTTCGTGGGAGTCGAGTACGAGCAGTACTTC. It specifies CASKFVGVEYEQYF.

V is TRBV2 and J is TRBJ2-2; D perhaps matches TRBD2 (5 bases). The V gene lost 8 bases and the J gene lost 1 base, with 11 bases spanning the gap. Germline lookup yields CDR1 SNHLY and CDR2 FYNNEI. The CDR3 loop spans 14 amino acids. The CDR3 sequence is CASDRTGNTGELFF. The CDR3 DNA reads TGTGCCAGCGATAGGACTGGGAACACCGGGGAGCTGTTTTTT.

The chain has TRBV28 and TRBJ2-3; 12 nucleotides align to TRBD1. CDR1 is MDHEN and CDR2 is SYDVKM in the germline V gene. CDR3 length: 20 residues. V shed 1 base and J 0 bases; nucleotides not matched to a gene: 11. This CDR3 reads CASSLLSPGTGGESTDTQYF. CDR3 sequence (DNA): TGTGCCAGCAGTTTATTATCTCCCGGGACAGGGGGCGAAAGCACAGATACGCAGTATTTT.

V gene TRBV10-2 combines with J gene TRBJ2-1; possible D gene TRBD1, 6 bases. V lost 6 bases, J lost 10 bases, and 16 bases lay in between. Germline V lookup: CDR1 WSHSY, CDR2 SAAADI. CDR3 length equals 13 residues. Here the CDR3 DNA reads TGCGCCAGCAGCGCAGCAGGGGTTGCAGAGCAGTTCTTC. Translated: CASSAAGVAEQFF.

V and J are TRBV4-1 and TRBJ2-1; TRBD2 agrees at 14 bases. This CDR3 has 15 amino acids. After removal of 4 bases from V and 6 bases from J, the junction contained 2 bases not matched to a gene. Germline V CDR1 and CDR2: MGHRA, YSYEKL. The DNA of the CDR3 is TGCGCCAGCAGCCTTGGACTAGCGGGGGGCAATGAGCAGTTCTTC. It is translated as CASSLGLAGGNEQFF.

The chain carries TRBV28 and TRBJ2-7, with 9 bases identical to TRBD2. The V segment lost 3 bases and the J segment 6 bases; nucleotides outside the gene matches: 15. In germline, CDR1 is MDHEN, CDR2 SYDVKM. The CDR3 spans 17 residues. Here the CDR3 reads CASSFLAGGLARGEQYF. The CDR3 DNA reads TGTGCCAGCAGTTTTCTGGCGGGAGGGCTCGCAAGGGGCGAGCAGTACTTC.

This clone was observed a few times. This sequence joins TRBV7-6 and TRBJ1-1; D is unresolved. The CDR3 sequence is 13 residues long. V was shortened by 0 bases and J by 1 base, with 3 bases between the two germline ends. The germline V gene encodes CDR1 SGHVS and CDR2 FNYEAQ. CDR3 nucleotides: TGTGCCAGCAGCTTAGCCCGGAACACTGAAGCTTTCTTT. The encoded protein is CASSLARNTEAFF.